A selection of T cell receptor beta chains follows, all from one sample in a study of early T cells in non-severe SARS-CoV-2 infection. TCRdb ran MiXCR on the 5' RACE reads and lists one entry per CDR3 protein. Here the sample spans 20,000 or so distinct CDR3 sequences, approximately 4.3% being singletons. The sequenced sample was whole blood. The receptor set was obtained from an adult who was a healthcare worker with PCR-confirmed SARS-CoV-2 infection or an uninfected control (not recorded which). The CDR3 runs from the conserved cysteine through the conserved F or W. The D gene is left open where the match is weak. Not all rows give a size; the values are once, few, many and, for expanded clones, a class.

many	TRBV6-2/TRBV6-3	NA	TRBJ1-1	CASAAQMNTEAFF	TGTGCCAGCGCGGCGCAGATGAACACTGAAGCTTTCTTT
large	TRBV7-2	NA	TRBJ2-1	CASSSSRGEDWDLDNEQFF	TGTGCCAGCAGCTCTAGTCGAGGCGAGGACTGGGATCTAGACAATGAGCAGTTCTTC
NA	TRBV7-2	NA	TRBJ2-1	CASSLGINEQFF	TGTGCCAGCAGCTTAGGTATAAATGAGCAGTTCTTC
few	TRBV7-6	NA	TRBJ2-3	CASSFGTVSALDTQYF	TGTGCCAGCAGCTTCGGGACCGTTAGCGCCTTAGATACGCAGTATTTT
NA	TRBV7-8	NA	TRBJ2-1	CASTLGGARGSYNEQFF	TGTGCCAGCACCCTTGGGGGGGCTAGAGGGTCCTACAATGAGCAGTTCTTC
NA	TRBV11-2	TRBD1	TRBJ2-7	CASSPWDRGFYEQYF	TGTGCCAGCAGCCCCTGGGACAGGGGGTTCTACGAGCAGTACTTC
many	TRBV7-2	TRBD2	TRBJ2-1	CASSLSGGAGNEQFF	TGTGCCAGCAGCCTTAGCGGGGGGGCTGGCAATGAGCAGTTCTTC
NA	TRBV6-6	NA	TRBJ2-3	CASRYFRDADTQYF	TGTGCCAGCAGGTATTTCCGGGACGCCGATACGCAGTATTTT
many	TRBV6-5	TRBD1	TRBJ2-2	CASIGRGPTGELFF	TGTGCCAGCATCGGCAGGGGGCCCACCGGGGAGCTGTTTTTT
few	TRBV3-1	NA	TRBJ2-1	CASSQEAGSAHEQFF	TGTGCCAGCAGCCAAGAGGCGGGGAGTGCGCATGAGCAGTTCTTC
many	TRBV19	TRBD2	TRBJ2-2	CASRVSGGASVTGELFF	TGTGCCAGTAGAGTTAGCGGGGGGGCGTCGGTCACCGGGGAGCTGTTTTTT
NA	TRBV12-5	TRBD1	TRBJ1-2	CASGFPNRGLYYGYTF	TGTGCTAGTGGTTTCCCCAACAGGGGGCTTTACTATGGCTACACCTTC
many	TRBV6-2/TRBV6-3	TRBD2	TRBJ2-1	CASSPSGDYNEQFF	TGTGCCAGCAGTCCTAGCGGGGACTACAATGAGCAGTTCTTC
many	TRBV6-5	NA	TRBJ1-4	CASRQGDEKLFF	TGTGCCAGCAGACAGGGAGATGAAAAACTGTTTTTT
few	TRBV18	NA	TRBJ2-2	CASSPDQNTGELFF	TGTGCCAGCTCACCGGACCAGAACACCGGGGAGCTGTTTTTT
many	TRBV29-1	TRBD1	TRBJ2-7	CSVDTGGPDEQYF	TGCAGCGTCGACACAGGGGGCCCGGACGAGCAGTACTTC
few	TRBV3-1	TRBD1	TRBJ2-7	CASSQGQTGIYEQYF	TGTGCCAGCAGCCAAGGGCAGACAGGGATCTACGAGCAGTACTTC
many	TRBV19	NA	TRBJ1-4	CASSMQDEKLFF	TGTGCCAGTAGTATGCAGGACGAAAAACTGTTTTTT
few	TRBV20-1	NA	TRBJ2-3	CSAASGANTDTQYF	TGCAGTGCCGCATCGGGGGCCAACACAGATACGCAGTATTTT
NA	TRBV2	NA	TRBJ2-2	CASSALEGASGELFF	TGTGCCAGCAGTGCGTTGGAGGGAGCCTCCGGGGAGCTGTTTTTT
many	TRBV12-3/TRBV12-4	NA	TRBJ2-7	CASSFLTDYEQYF	TGTGCCAGCAGTTTTCTGACAGACTACGAGCAGTACTTC
many	TRBV5-5	NA	TRBJ1-1	CASSPRNMNTEAFF	TGTGCCAGCAGCCCCAGGAATATGAACACTGAAGCTTTCTTT
NA	TRBV3-1	NA	TRBJ2-4	CASSQVAGRAKNIQYF	TGTGCCAGCAGCCAAGTGGCAGGGCGAGCCAAAAACATTCAGTACTTC
many	TRBV7-2	NA	TRBJ2-5	CASSSSLDETQYF	TGTGCCAGCAGCTCTTCCCTGGATGAGACCCAGTACTTC
few	TRBV7-2	TRBD1	TRBJ1-2	CASRRDRYNSDYGYTF	TGTGCCAGCAGGAGGGACAGATACAATTCCGACTATGGCTACACCTTC
many	TRBV20-1	NA	TRBJ2-7	CSAKGAGDVGEQYF	TGCAGTGCGAAGGGGGCGGGAGATGTAGGCGAGCAGTACTTC
many	TRBV11-2	TRBD2	TRBJ2-1	CASTPSGASGYNEQFF	TGTGCCAGCACCCCGAGTGGTGCTAGCGGCTACAATGAGCAGTTCTTC
many	TRBV28	NA	TRBJ1-4	CASSLLGDNEKLFF	TGTGCCAGCAGTTTATTAGGGGATAATGAAAAACTGTTTTTT
NA	TRBV11-2	NA	TRBJ2-1	CASSPVQGGRSNEQFF	TGTGCCAGCAGCCCCGTCCAGGGGGGGAGATCCAATGAGCAGTTCTTC
NA	TRBV7-6	NA	TRBJ2-7	CASSEIFDEQYF	TGTGCCAGCAGTGAGATTTTCGACGAGCAGTACTTC
NA	TRBV6-5	TRBD1	TRBJ1-2	CASSYGTGDQPGYTF	TGTGCCAGCAGTTACGGGACAGGCGATCAGCCCGGCTACACCTTC
NA	TRBV10-3	NA	TRBJ2-3	CAISLRAGHSSTDTQYF	TGTGCCATCAGTCTCCGCGCGGGACATTCTAGCACAGATACGCAGTATTTT
many	TRBV5-1	NA	TRBJ1-1	CASSLGGRPEAFF	TGCGCCAGCAGCTTGGGGGGCAGGCCTGAAGCTTTCTTT
many	TRBV20-1	TRBD2	TRBJ2-3	CSAPGTSGGSDTQYF	TGCAGTGCTCCAGGGACTAGCGGGGGGTCAGATACGCAGTATTTT
medium-sized	TRBV20-1	NA	TRBJ1-6	CSAREGGQGNSPLHF	TGCAGTGCTAGAGAGGGGGGGCAGGGTAATTCACCCCTCCACTTT
medium-sized	TRBV10-3	NA	TRBJ2-3	CAISVRGPDTQYF	TGTGCCATCAGTGTTCGGGGTCCAGATACGCAGTATTTT
few	TRBV7-2	NA	TRBJ2-7	CASSPRGGSMSYEQYF	TGTGCCAGCAGCCCCAGAGGGGGAAGTATGAGTTACGAGCAGTACTTC
many	TRBV29-1	TRBD1	TRBJ2-2	CSVRTGVNTGELFF	TGCAGCGTCAGAACAGGGGTGAACACCGGGGAGCTGTTTTTT